The entry below describes one T cell receptor beta chain. The data stem from a study of technical replicates of blood from several donors. V was cut by 7 bases and J by 4 bases, with 13 bases left in between. Germline V gives CDR1 MDHEN, CDR2 SYDVKM. This CDR3 spans 13 amino acids. The data were produced by immunoSEQ multiplex PCR, yet TCRdb's version contains in-frame clones alone and is incomplete. The sample includes over 75,000 clones, approximately 96% of them seen just once. The chain combines TRBV28 with TRBJ2-5; perhaps TRBD1 as D (6 bases). Input material: T cells isolated from PBMCs. This sequence originates from a human donor in good health. The CDR3: CASNQGFGETQYF. The CDR3 DNA is TGTGCCAGCAATCAGGGGTTCGGAGAGACCCAGTACTTC.